This is a list of T cell receptor beta chains from one sample in a study of radiation and T cells in renal cell carcinoma. The protocol was immunoSEQ multiplex PCR, while the TCRdb copy is restricted to in-frame clones and leaves out a portion. The data show about 14,000 clones, about 56% seen once. The sample was tumor tissue, taken from a patient whose treatment was nephrectomy without radiotherapy. Source of these receptors: a man aged 45 to 65 with renal cell carcinoma. The CDR3 runs from the conserved cysteine through the conserved F or W. The order of the fields is CDR3 protein, CDR3 DNA, D gene, V gene, clone size, J gene. A D gene is named only where the DNA matches it firmly. The size field is filled for only some rows; it gives once, few, many or a size class.

CASSVGTPSTDTQYF	TGTGCCAGCAGCGTAGGAACCCCTAGCACAGATACGCAGTATTTT	-	TRBV9	-	TRBJ2-3
CASSLTGPGELFF	TGTGCCAGCAGCCTAACAGGGCCCGGGGAGCTGTTTTTT	-	TRBV2	-	TRBJ2-2
CASSQDPSGGYEQYF	TGTGCCAGCAGCCAAGATCCTAGCGGGGGGTACGAGCAGTACTTC	TRBD2	TRBV5-4	-	TRBJ2-7
CAWRREMVGNSPLHF	TGTGCCTGGAGGAGGGAGATGGTGGGGAATTCACCCCTCCACTTT	-	TRBV30	-	TRBJ1-6
CASSSVTGLEAFF	TGCGCCAGCAGCTCTGTGACAGGTCTTGAAGCTTTCTTT	-	TRBV5-1	-	TRBJ1-1
CASSPLYGPTGELFF	TGTGCCAGCAGCCCACTATACGGACCCACCGGGGAGCTGTTTTTT	-	TRBV5-5	-	TRBJ2-2
CASSSIQTDHYGYTF	TGCGCCAGCAGCTCAATCCAGACAGATCACTATGGCTACACCTTC	-	TRBV5-1	-	TRBJ1-2
CASSPGAATNEKLFF	TGCGCCAGCAGTCCGGGGGCTGCAACTAATGAAAAACTGTTTTTT	-	TRBV5-1	once	TRBJ1-4
CASSPGEGTQYF	TGTGCCAGCAGCCCCGGCGAAGGGACGCAGTATTTT	-	TRBV13	once	TRBJ2-3
CASSLNSRLAGDHYNEQFF	TGTGCCAGCAGCCTCAACTCCCGACTAGCGGGGGACCACTACAATGAGCAGTTCTTC	TRBD2	TRBV7-8	-	TRBJ2-1
CASSPSGQGTTDTQYF	TGTGCCAGCAGTCCTTCTGGACAGGGAACCACAGATACGCAGTATTTT	TRBD1	TRBV6-4	-	TRBJ2-3
CASSLTGGGDTQYF	TGTGCCAGCAGCTTAACGGGGGGCGGAGATACGCAGTATTTT	-	TRBV7-7	-	TRBJ2-3
CASSLPLGPNTEAFF	TGTGCCAGCAGTTTACCCCTGGGCCCAAACACTGAAGCTTTCTTT	-	TRBV28	-	TRBJ1-1
CASSQVVWEKLFF	TGTGCCAGCAGCCAAGTAGTGTGGGAAAAACTGTTTTTT	-	TRBV4-2	few	TRBJ1-4
CASSTGARYEQYF	TGTGCCAGTAGTACAGGGGCCAGGTACGAGCAGTACTTC	-	TRBV19	few	TRBJ2-7
CASDTGPTGNTIYF	TGTGCCAGCGATACAGGGCCTACTGGAAACACCATATATTTT	-	TRBV19	-	TRBJ1-3
CASSPRPGTGSDYGYTF	TGTGCCAGCTCACCACGCCCCGGGACAGGGTCTGACTATGGCTACACCTTC	TRBD1	TRBV18	-	TRBJ1-2
CASSEDRGWTEAFF	TGTGCCAGCAGCGAGGACAGGGGATGGACTGAAGCTTTCTTT	TRBD1	TRBV5-6	-	TRBJ1-1
CASSLGGAYGYTF	TGTGCCAGCAGCCTAGGGGGCGCCTATGGCTACACCTTC	TRBD1	TRBV7-8	-	TRBJ1-2
CSASPGPWAFF	TGCAGTGCAAGCCCGGGCCCTTGGGCTTTCTTT	-	TRBV20-1	medium-sized	TRBJ1-1